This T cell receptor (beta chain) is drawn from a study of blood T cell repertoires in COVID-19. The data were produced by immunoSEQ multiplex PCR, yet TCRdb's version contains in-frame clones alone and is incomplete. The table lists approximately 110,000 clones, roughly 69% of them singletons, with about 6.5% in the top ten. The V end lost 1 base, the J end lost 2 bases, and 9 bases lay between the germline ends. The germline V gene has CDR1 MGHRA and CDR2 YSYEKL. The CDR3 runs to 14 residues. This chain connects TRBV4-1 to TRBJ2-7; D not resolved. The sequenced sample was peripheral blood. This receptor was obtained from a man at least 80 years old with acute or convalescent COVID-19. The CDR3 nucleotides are TGCGCCAGCAGCCAAGTTTTCAGAACCTACGAGCAGTACTTC. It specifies CASSQVFRTYEQYF.